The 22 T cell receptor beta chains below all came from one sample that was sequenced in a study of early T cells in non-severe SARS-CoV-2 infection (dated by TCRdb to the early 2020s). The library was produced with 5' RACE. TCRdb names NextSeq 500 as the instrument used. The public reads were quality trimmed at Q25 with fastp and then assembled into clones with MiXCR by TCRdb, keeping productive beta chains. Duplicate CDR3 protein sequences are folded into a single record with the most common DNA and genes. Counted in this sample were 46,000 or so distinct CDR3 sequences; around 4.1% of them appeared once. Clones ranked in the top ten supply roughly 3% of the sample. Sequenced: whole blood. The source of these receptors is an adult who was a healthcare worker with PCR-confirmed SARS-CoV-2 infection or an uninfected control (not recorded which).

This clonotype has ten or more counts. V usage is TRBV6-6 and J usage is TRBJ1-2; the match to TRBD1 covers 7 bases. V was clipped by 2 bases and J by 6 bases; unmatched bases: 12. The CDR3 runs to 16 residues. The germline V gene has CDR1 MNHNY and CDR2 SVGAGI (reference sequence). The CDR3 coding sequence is TGTGCCAGCAGTTACCCCCTTGGACAGGCGTCGGATGGCTACACCTTC. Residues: CASSYPLGQASDGYTF.

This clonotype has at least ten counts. The CDR3 loop is CSALRDTNTGELFF. The CDR3 region has the DNA TGCAGTGCTCTCAGGGACACCAACACCGGGGAGCTGTTTTTT. This chain uses TRBV20-1 with TRBJ2-2; a weak D match, TRBD1 (6 bases). V lost 5 bases and J lost 2, with 12 bases in between. The CDR3 totals 14 residues. Germline CDR1 DFQATT, CDR2 SNEGSKA (reference sequence).

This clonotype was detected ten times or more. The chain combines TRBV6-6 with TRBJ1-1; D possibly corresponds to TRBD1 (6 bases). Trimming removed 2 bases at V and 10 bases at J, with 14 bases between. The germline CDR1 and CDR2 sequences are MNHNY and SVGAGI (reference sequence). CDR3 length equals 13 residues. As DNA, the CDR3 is TGTGCCAGCAGTTACCGGGGGCAGGTGGGAGCTTTCTTT. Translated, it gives CASSYRGQVGAFF.

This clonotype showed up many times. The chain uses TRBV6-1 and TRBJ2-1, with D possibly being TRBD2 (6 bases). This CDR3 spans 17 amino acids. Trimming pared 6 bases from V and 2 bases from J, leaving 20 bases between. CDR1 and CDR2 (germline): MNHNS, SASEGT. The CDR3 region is CASSFYPSGPTYNEQFF. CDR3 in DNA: TGTGCCAGCAGCTTCTACCCGAGCGGGCCCACCTACAATGAGCAGTTCTTC.

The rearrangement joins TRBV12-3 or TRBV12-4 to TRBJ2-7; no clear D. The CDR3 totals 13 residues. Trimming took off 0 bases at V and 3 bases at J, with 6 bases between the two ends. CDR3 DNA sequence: TGTGCCAGCAGTTTAGCGACGGACTACGAGCAGTACTTC. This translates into CASSLATDYEQYF.

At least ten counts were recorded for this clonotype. CDR3 nucleotide sequence: TGTGCCAGCAGCCAACCCACCGCGGCGGGAGGGCGAACAGATACGCAGTATTTT. Protein product: CASSQPTAAGGRTDTQYF. The rearrangement joins TRBV3-1 to TRBJ2-3; 9 positions match TRBD2. The J segment lost 3 bases and the V segment lost 2 bases, leaving 12 bases of the junction unmatched. CDR1 LGHDT and CDR2 YNNKEL come from the germline V gene (reference sequence). The length of the CDR3 is 18 residues.

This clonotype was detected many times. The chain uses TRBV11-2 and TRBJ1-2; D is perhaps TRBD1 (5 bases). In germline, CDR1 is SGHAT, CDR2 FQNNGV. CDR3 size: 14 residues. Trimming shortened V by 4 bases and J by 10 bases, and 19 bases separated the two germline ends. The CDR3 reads CASSSLGGRQYYTF. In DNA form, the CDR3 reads TGTGCCAGCAGCTCACTGGGGGGACGACAATACTACACCTTC.

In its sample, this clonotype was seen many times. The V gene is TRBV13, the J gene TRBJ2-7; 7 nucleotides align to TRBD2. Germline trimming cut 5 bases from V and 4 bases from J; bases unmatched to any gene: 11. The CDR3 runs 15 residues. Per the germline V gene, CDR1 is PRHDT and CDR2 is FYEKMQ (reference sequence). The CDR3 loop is CASSPTSESRYEQYF. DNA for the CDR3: TGTGCCAGCAGCCCCACTAGCGAGAGTCGTTACGAGCAGTACTTC.

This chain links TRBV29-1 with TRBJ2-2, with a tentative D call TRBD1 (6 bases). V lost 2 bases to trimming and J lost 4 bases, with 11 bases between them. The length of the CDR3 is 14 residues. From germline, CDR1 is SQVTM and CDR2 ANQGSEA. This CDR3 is CSVEFRGGTGELFF. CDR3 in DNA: TGCAGCGTTGAATTCAGGGGTGGCACCGGGGAGCTGTTTTTT.

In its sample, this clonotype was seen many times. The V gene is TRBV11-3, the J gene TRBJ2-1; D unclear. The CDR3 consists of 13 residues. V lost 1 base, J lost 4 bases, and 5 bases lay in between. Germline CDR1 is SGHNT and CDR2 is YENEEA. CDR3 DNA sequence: TGTGCCAGCAGCTTAGGCGTATACAATGAGCAGTTCTTC. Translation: CASSLGVYNEQFF. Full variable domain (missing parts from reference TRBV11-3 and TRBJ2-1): EAGVVQSPRYKIIEKKQPVAFWCNPISGHNTLYWYLQNLGQGPELLIRYENEEAVDDSQLPKDRFSAERLKGVDSTLKIQPAELGDSAVYLCASSLGVYNEQFFGPGTRLTVL.

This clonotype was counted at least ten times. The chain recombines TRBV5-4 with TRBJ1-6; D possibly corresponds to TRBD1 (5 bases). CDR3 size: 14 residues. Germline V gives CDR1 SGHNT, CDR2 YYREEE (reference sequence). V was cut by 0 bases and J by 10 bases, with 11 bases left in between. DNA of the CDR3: TGTGCCAGCAGCTTGGGGATCTCAGGGTCACCCCTCCACTTT. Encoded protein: CASSLGISGSPLHF.

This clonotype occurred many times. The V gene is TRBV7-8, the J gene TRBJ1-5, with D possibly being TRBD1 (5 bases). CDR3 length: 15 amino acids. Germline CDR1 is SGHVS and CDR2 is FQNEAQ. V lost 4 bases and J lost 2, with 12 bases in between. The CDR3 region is CASSSGTAGNQPQHF. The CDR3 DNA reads TGTGCCAGCAGCTCCGGGACGGCGGGCAATCAGCCCCAGCATTTT. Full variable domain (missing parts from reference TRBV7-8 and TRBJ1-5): GAGVSQSPRYKVAKRGQDVALRCDPISGHVSLFWYQQALGQGPEFLTYFQNEAQLDKSGLPSDRFFAERPEGSVSTLKIQRTQQEDSAVYLCASSSGTAGNQPQHFGDGTRLSIL.

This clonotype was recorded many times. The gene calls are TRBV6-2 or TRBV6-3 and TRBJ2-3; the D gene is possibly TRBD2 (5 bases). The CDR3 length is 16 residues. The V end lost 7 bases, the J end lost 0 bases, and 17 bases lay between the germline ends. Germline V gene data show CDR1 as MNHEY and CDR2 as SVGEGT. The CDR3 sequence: CASNPIEGGSTDTQYF. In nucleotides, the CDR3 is TGTGCCAGCAACCCAATCGAGGGCGGGAGCACAGATACGCAGTATTTT.

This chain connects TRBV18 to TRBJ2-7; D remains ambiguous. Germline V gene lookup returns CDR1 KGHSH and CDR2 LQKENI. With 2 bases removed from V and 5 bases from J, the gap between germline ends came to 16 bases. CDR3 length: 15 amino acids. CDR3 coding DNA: TGTGCCAGCTCACCAGATTATGGAAGGGTGGACGAGCAGTACTTC. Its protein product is CASSPDYGRVDEQYF.

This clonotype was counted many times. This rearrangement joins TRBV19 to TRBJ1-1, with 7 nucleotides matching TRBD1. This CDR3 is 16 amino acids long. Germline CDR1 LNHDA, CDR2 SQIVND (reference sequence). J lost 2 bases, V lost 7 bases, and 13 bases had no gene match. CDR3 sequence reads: CASIRRAGQINTEAFF. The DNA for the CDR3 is TGTGCCAGTATTCGCCGTGCGGGACAGATTAACACTGAAGCTTTCTTT.

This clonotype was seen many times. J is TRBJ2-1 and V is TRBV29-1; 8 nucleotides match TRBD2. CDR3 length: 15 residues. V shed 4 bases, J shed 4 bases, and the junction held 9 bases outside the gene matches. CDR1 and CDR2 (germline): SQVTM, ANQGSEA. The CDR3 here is CSVGKLTGGYNEQFF. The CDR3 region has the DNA TGCAGCGTTGGGAAGCTAACGGGAGGGTACAATGAGCAGTTCTTC.

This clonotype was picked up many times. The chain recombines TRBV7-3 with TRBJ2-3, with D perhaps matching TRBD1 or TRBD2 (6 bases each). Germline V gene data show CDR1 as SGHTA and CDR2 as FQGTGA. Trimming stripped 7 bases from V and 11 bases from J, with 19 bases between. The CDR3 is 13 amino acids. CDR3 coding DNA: TGTGCCAGCACGAGCTCGGGGGCTTCGAAGCAGTATTTT. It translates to CASTSSGASKQYF.

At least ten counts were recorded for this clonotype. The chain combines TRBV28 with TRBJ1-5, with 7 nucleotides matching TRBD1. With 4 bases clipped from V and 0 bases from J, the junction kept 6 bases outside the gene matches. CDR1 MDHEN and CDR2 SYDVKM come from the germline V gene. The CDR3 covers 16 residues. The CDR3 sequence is CASSSGGQVSNQPQHF. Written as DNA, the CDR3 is TGTGCCAGCAGTTCCGGTGGACAGGTTAGCAATCAGCCCCAGCATTTT.

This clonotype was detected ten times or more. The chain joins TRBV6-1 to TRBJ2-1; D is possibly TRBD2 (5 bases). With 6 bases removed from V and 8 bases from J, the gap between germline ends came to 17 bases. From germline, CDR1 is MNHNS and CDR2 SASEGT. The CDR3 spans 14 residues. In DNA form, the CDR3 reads TGTGCCAGCAGCCCTTCGAGGGATCCGGATGAGCAGTTCTTC. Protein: CASSPSRDPDEQFF.

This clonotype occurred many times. The CDR3 loop reads CASSQGRSRGEQFF. The CDR3, as DNA: TGTGCCAGCAGCCAAGGACGGTCGAGGGGTGAGCAGTTCTTC. The chain joins TRBV3-1 to TRBJ2-1; D may match TRBD1 or TRBD2 (5 bases each). From germline, CDR1 is LGHDT and CDR2 YNNKEL (reference sequence). The CDR3 is 14 residues long. V was clipped by 1 base and J by 9 bases, with 13 bases between them.

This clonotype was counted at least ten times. DNA for the CDR3: TGTGCCAGCAGCTTAGGGGCTAGCGGGAGCTACGAGCAGTACTTC. As protein: CASSLGASGSYEQYF. The chain combines TRBV11-2 with TRBJ2-7; 10 bases are a match to TRBD2. Germline V lookup: CDR1 SGHAT, CDR2 FQNNGV. V was clipped by 1 base and J by 3 bases; unmatched bases: 3. The CDR3 length is 15 residues.

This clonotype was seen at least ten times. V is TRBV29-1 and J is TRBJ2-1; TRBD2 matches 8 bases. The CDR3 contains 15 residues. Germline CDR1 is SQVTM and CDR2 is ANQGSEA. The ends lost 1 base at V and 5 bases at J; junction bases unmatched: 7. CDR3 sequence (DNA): TGCAGCGTTGAAGTGGGAGCGGGAGCCCACAATGAGCAGTTCTTC. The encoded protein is CSVEVGAGAHNEQFF.